The source of this T cell receptor beta chain is a study of T cell changes during pregnancy in multiple sclerosis. The table came from immunoSEQ multiplex PCR; TCRdb's copy has only in-frame clones and leaves some out. Among 35,000 to 45,000 clones listed, approximately 90% were seen once. The germline V gene encodes CDR1 KGHSH and CDR2 LQKENI. CDR3 size: 23 residues. The trim removed 4 bases at V and 0 bases at J, leaving 26 bases unmatched. This clonotype originated in a female donor with multiple sclerosis, enrolled in a pregnancy study. The V gene is TRBV18, the J gene TRBJ1-1, with 10 positions matching TRBD1. This specimen consisted of CD4+ T cells from peripheral blood mononuclear cells, obtained after pregnancy. CDR3 in DNA: TGTGCCAGCTCACTCCTGCCCGACAGGGGGCTACACTCCAAGCGGTCATTGAACACTGAAGCTTTCTTT. Its protein is CASSLLPDRGLHSKRSLNTEAFF.